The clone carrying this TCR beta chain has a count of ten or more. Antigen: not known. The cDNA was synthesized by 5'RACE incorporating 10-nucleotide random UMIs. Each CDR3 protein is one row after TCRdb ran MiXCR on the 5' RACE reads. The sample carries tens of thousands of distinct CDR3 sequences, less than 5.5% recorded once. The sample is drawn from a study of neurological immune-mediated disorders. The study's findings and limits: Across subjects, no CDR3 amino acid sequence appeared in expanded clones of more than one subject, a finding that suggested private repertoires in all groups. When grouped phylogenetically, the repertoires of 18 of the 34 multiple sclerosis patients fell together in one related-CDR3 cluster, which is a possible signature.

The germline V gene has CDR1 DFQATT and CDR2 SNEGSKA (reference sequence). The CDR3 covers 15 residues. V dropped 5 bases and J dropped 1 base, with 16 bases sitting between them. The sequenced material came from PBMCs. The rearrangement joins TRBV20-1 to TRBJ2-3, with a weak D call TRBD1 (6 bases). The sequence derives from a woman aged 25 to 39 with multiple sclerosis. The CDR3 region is CSAETPDSGTDTQYF. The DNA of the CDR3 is TGCAGTGCTGAGACTCCGGACAGCGGCACAGATACGCAGTATTTT.